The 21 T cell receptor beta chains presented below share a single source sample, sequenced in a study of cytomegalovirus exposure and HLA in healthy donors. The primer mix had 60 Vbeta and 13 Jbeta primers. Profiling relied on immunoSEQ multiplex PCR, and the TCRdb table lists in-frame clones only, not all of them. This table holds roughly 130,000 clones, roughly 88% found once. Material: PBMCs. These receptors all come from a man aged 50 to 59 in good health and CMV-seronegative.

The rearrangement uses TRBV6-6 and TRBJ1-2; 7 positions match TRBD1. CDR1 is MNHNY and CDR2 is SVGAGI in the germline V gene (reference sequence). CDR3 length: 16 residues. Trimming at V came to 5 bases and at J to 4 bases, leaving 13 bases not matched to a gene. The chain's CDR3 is CASSQLGQGGIYGYTF. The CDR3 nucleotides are TGTGCCAGCAGTCAGCTTGGGCAGGGGGGAATCTATGGCTACACCTTC.

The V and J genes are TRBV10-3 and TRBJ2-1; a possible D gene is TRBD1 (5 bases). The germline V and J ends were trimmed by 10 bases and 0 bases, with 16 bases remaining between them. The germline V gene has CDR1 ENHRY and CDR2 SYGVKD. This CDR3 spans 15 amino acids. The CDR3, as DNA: TGTGCCACAAACCCGACAGCAATCTCCTACAATGAGCAGTTCTTC. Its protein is CATNPTAISYNEQFF.

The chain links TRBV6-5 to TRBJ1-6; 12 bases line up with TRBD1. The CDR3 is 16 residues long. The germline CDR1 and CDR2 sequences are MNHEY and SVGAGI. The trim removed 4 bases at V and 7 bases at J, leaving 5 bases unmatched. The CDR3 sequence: CASSSTGTGGNSPLHF. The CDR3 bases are TGTGCCAGCAGTTCCACCGGGACAGGGGGCAATTCACCCCTCCACTTT.

Here the CDR3 DNA reads TGTGCCAGCAGGACAGTTAACGGCCCGAACACTGAAGCTTTCTTT. Amino acid sequence: CASRTVNGPNTEAFF. The chain is built from TRBV21-1 and TRBJ1-1; TRBD1 reflects the table's D call only, with no check against the DNA. TRBV21-1 is given as a pseudogene. The CDR3 has 15 residues.

The CDR3 nucleotides read TGTGCCAGCAGTGAAGACAGGGTGGCAGATACGCAGTATTTT. Translation: CASSEDRVADTQYF. The J gene is TRBJ2-3, the V gene TRBV2; TRBD1 is a possible D gene (6 bases). V lost 1 base and J 4 bases, leaving 9 bases between the germline ends. CDR1 and CDR2 (germline): SNHLY, FYNNEI. The CDR3 sequence is 14 residues long.

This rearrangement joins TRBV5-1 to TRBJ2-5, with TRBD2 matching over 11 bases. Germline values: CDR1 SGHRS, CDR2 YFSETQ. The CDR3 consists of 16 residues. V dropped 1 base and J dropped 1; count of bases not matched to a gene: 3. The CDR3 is CASSLTSGGGQETQYF. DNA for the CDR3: TGCGCCAGCAGCTTGACTAGCGGGGGAGGCCAAGAGACCCAGTACTTC.

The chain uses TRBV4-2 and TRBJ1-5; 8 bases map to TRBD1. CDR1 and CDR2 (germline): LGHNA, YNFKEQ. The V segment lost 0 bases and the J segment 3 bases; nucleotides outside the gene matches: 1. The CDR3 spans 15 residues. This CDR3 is CASSQEGQANQPQHF. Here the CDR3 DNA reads TGTGCCAGCAGCCAAGAGGGACAGGCCAATCAGCCCCAGCATTTT.

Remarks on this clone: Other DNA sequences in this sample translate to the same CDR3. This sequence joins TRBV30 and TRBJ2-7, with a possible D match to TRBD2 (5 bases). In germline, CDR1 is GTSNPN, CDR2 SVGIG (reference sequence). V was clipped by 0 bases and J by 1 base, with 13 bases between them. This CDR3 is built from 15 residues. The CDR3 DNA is TGTGCCTGGAGTGTAGGGCTAGCTAGGTCCTACGAGCAGTACTTC. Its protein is CAWSVGLARSYEQYF.

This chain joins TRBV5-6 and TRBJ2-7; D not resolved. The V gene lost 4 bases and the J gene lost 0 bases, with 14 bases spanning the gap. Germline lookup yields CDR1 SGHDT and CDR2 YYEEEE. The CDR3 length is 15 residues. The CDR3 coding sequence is TGTGCCAGCAGCGGCCGAGACACCAGCTCCTACGAGCAGTACTTC. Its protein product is CASSGRDTSSYEQYF.

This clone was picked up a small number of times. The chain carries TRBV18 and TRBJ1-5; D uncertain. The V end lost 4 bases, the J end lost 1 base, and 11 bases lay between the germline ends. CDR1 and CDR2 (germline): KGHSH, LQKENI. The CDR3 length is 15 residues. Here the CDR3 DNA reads TGTGCCAGCTCACTTACGAGCGGGAGCAATCAGCCCCAGCATTTT. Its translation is CASSLTSGSNQPQHF.

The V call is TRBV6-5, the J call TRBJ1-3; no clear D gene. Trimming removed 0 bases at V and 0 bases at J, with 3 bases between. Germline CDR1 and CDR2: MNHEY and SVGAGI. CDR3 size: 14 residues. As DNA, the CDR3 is TGTGCCAGCAGTTACTCACTCTCTGGAAACACCATATATTTT. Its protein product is CASSYSLSGNTIYF.

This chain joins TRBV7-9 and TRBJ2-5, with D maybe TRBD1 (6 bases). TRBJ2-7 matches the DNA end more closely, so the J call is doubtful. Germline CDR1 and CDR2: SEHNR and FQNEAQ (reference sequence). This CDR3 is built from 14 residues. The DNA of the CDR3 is TGTGCCAGCAGCCCGCTGACAGGTTCCTACGAGCAGTACTTC. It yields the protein CASSPLTGSYEQYF.

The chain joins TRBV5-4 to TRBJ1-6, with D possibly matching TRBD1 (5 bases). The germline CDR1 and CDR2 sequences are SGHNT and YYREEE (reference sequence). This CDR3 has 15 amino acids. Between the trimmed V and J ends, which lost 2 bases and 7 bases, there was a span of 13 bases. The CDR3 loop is CASSFPGDGNSPLHF. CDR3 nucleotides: TGTGCCAGCAGCTTTCCGGGGGACGGGAATTCACCCCTCCACTTT.

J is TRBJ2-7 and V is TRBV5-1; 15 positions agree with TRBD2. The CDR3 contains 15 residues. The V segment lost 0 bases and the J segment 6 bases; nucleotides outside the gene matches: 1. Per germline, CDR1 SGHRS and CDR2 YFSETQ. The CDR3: CASSLEGLAGGEQYF. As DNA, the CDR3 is TGCGCCAGCAGCTTGGAGGGACTAGCGGGGGGCGAGCAGTACTTC.

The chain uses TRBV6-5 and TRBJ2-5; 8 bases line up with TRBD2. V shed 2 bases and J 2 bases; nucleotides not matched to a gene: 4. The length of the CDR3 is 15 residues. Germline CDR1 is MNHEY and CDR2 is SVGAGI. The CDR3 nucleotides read TGTGCCAGCAGTTACGGACTAGCCGATCAAGAGACCCAGTACTTC. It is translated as CASSYGLADQETQYF.

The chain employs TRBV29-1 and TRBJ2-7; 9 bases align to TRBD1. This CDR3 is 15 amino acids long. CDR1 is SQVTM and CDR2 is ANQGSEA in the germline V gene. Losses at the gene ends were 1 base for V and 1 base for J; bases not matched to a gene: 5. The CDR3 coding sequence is TGCAGCGTTGAAGGGGCGACAGGGGGTTCCTACGAGCAGTACTTC. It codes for CSVEGATGGSYEQYF.

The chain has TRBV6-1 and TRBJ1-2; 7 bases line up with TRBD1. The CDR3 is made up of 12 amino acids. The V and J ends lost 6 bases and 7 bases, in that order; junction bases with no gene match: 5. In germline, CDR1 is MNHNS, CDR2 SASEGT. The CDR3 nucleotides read TGTGCCAGCAGGTCTACAGGGGCTGGCTACACCTTC. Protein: CASRSTGAGYTF.

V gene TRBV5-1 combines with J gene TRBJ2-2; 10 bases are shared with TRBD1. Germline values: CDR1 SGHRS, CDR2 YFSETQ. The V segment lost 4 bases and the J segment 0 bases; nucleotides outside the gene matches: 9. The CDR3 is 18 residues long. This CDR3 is CASSLRPGQGPNTGELFF. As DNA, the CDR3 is TGCGCCAGCAGCCTGCGTCCGGGACAGGGGCCGAACACCGGGGAGCTGTTTTTT.

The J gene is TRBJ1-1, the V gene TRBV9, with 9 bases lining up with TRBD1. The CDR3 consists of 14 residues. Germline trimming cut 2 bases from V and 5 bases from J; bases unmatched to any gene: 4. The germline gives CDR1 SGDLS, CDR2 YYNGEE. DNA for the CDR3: TGTGCCAGCAGCGTTGGGACAGGGATGACTGAAGCTTTCTTT. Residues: CASSVGTGMTEAFF.

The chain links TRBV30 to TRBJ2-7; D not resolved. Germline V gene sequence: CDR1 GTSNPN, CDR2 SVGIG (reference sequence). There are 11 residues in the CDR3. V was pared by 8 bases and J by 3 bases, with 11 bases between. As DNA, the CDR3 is TGTGCCGCGGCGAGCATCTACGAGCAGTACTTC. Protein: CAAASIYEQYF.

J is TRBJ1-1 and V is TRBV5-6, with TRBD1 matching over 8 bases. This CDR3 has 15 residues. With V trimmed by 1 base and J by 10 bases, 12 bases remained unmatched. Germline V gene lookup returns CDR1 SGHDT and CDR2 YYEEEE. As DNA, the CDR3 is TGTGCCAGCAGCTTGAAGGAGACAGGGGCCTTTGGAGCTTTCTTT. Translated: CASSLKETGAFGAFF.